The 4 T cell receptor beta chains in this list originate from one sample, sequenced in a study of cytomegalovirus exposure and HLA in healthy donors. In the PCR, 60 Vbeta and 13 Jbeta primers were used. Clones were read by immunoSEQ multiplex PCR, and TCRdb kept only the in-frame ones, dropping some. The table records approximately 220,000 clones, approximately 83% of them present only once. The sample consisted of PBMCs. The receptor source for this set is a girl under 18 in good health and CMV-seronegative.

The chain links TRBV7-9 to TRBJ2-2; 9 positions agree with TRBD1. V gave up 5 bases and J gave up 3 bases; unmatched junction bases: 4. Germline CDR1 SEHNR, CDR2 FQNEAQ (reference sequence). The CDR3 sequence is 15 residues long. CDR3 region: CASSRTGADTGELFF. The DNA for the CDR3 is TGTGCCAGCAGCCGGACAGGGGCGGACACCGGGGAGCTGTTTTTT.

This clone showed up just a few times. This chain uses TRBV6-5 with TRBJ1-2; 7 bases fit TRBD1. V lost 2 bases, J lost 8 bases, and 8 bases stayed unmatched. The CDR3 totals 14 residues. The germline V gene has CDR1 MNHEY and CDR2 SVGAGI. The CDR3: CASSYRQGIEGYTF. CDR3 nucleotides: TGTGCCAGCAGTTACCGACAGGGTATAGAGGGCTACACCTTC.

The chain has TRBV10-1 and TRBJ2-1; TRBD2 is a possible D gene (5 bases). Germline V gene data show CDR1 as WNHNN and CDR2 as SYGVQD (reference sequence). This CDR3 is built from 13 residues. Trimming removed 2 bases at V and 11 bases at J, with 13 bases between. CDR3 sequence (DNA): TGCGCCAGCAGTGAGGATCGGGCGGGTAAGCAGTTCTTC. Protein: CASSEDRAGKQFF.

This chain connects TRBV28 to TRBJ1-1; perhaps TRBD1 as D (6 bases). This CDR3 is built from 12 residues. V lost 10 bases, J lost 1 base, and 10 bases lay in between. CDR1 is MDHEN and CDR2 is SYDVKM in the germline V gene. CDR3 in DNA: TGTGCCACTAAGACAGGGAACACTGAAGCTTTCTTT. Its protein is CATKTGNTEAFF.